The T cell receptor beta chain described here comes from a study of CD8 T cells in Susac syndrome. In blood CD8+ and CD4+ T cells, TCR beta underwent sequencing. Healthy donors constituted the controls, which were matched for age and sex. TEMRA cells were FACS-enriched and CD8+ and CD4+ T cells negatively isolated. The sample holds one count of this clonotype. Random hexamers served to reverse transcribe roughly 0.5 to 1 ug RNA. TCR beta CDR3 was amplified by immunoSEQ multiplex PCR. This amplification extended across 54 Vbeta and 13 Jbeta segments. Each CDR3 protein is one row after TCRdb ran MiXCR on the immunoSEQ multiplex PCR reads. The sample lists roughly 200,000 distinct CDR3 sequences; around 93% were seen once. J was trimmed by 0 bases and V by 2 bases; bases with no gene match: 16. The CDR3 runs 20 residues. Germline V gene lookup returns CDR1 MNHNS and CDR2 SASEGT.

This sequence originates from a human donor in good health. Source material: CD4+ T cells from PBMCs. This chain links TRBV6-1 with TRBJ1-5; the match to TRBD1 covers 7 bases. CDR3 region: CASSEKPGTANIFSNQPQHF. CDR3 in DNA: TGTGCCAGCAGTGAAAAGCCGGGGACAGCAAACATATTTAGCAATCAGCCCCAGCATTTT.